Following are 32 T cell receptor beta chains from one sample sequenced in a study of blood T cell repertoires in COVID-19. Sequenced by immunoSEQ multiplex PCR; TCRdb stores in-frame clones only, minus some. The sample records just under 300,000 clones, around 86% being singletons. The specimen was peripheral blood. The receptor set was obtained from a man in his 70s with acute or convalescent COVID-19.

The chain employs TRBV6-4 and TRBJ2-6; D remains unclear. Trimming cost V 4 bases and J 3 bases, with 13 bases left between them. From germline, CDR1 is MRHNA and CDR2 SNTAGT. CDR3 length: 16 amino acids. This CDR3 reads CASSVQISFGANVLTF. The CDR3 DNA is TGTGCCAGCAGTGTCCAGATATCGTTTGGGGCCAACGTCCTGACTTTC.

The chain uses TRBV24-1 and TRBJ1-1; TRBD1 matches 9 bases. The V gene's germline CDR1 is KGHDR and CDR2 SFDVKD. This CDR3 comprises 13 residues. V lost 9 bases and J lost 2; bases outside the gene matches: 3. CDR3 nucleotides: TGTGCCACCGCGGGACAGGGCAACACTGAAGCTTTCTTT. Protein sequence: CATAGQGNTEAFF.

This clone was found a few times. V gene TRBV2 combines with J gene TRBJ2-2; possible D gene TRBD2, 5 bases. This CDR3 spans 15 amino acids. The V gene lost 3 bases and the J gene lost 7 bases, with 15 bases spanning the gap. Germline V gene lookup returns CDR1 SNHLY and CDR2 FYNNEI. The CDR3 loop reads CASSEASPRGGELFF. In DNA form, the CDR3 reads TGTGCCAGCAGTGAGGCTTCACCTCGGGGCGGGGAGCTGTTTTTT.

The V and J genes are TRBV2 and TRBJ1-1, with D perhaps matching TRBD1 (5 bases). V was shortened by 6 bases and J by 6 bases, with 8 bases between the two germline ends. The CDR3 loop spans 11 amino acids. Germline assignment: CDR1 SNHLY and CDR2 FYNNEI. The CDR3 reads CASSETAEAFF. DNA of the CDR3: TGTGCCAGCAGCGAGACAGCTGAAGCTTTCTTT.

The genes are TRBV15 and TRBJ2-1, with D possibly TRBD1 on 5 matching bases. This CDR3 has 14 amino acids. Trimming cost V 1 base and J 6 bases, with 10 bases left between them. Germline V gene lookup returns CDR1 LNHNV and CDR2 YYDKDF (reference sequence). This CDR3 is CATSRVTDINEQFF. Here the CDR3 DNA reads TGTGCCACCAGCAGAGTCACGGACATCAATGAGCAGTTCTTC.

V gene TRBV27 combines with J gene TRBJ2-1, with TRBD2 as a possible D gene (6 bases). This CDR3 is 17 amino acids long. The germline gives CDR1 MNHEY, CDR2 SMNVEV (reference sequence). V dropped 6 bases and J dropped 0 bases, with 18 bases sitting between them. The CDR3 here is CASRGEPYGGSYNEQFF. CDR3 in DNA: TGTGCCAGCAGGGGGGAGCCGTACGGGGGCTCCTACAATGAGCAGTTCTTC.

CDR3 nucleotide sequence: TGCGCCAGCAGCTTGGATGGGCTCGGCTACACCTTC. Translating gives CASSLDGLGYTF. The V gene is TRBV5-1, the J gene TRBJ1-2; the D is unclear. V gave up 0 bases and J gave up 8 bases, with 8 bases separating them. Germline CDR1 SGHRS, CDR2 YFSETQ. This CDR3 is built from 12 residues. The entire variable domain, with the rest obtained from reference TRBV5-1 and TRBJ1-2, is as follows: KAGVTQTPRYLIKTRGQQVTLSCSPISGHRSVSWYQQTPGQGLQFLFEYFSETQRNKGNFPGRFSGRQFSNSRSEMNVSTLELGDSALYLCASSLDGLGYTFGSGTRLTVV.

The chain combines TRBV12-5 with TRBJ1-1, with D possibly being TRBD1 (5 bases). The CDR3 spans 13 residues. Trimming removed 1 base from V and 11 bases from J, with 14 bases in between. Germline V gene sequence: CDR1 LGHNT, CDR2 FRNRAP. The CDR3 bases are TGTGCTAGTGGTTTGGGGGGTGGGGCTCAGGCTTTCTTT. It translates to CASGLGGGAQAFF.

The J gene is TRBJ2-5, the V gene TRBV15, with 14 bases lining up with TRBD2. Looked up from germline, CDR1 is LNHNV and CDR2 is YYDKDF (reference sequence). This CDR3 is built from 17 residues. The V gene end was trimmed by 1 base and the J gene end by 3 bases; junction bases not matched to a gene: 4. This CDR3 is CATSRGMTSGGEETQYF. CDR3 DNA sequence: TGTGCCACCAGCAGAGGGATGACTAGCGGGGGGGAAGAGACCCAGTACTTC. The entire variable domain, with the rest obtained from reference TRBV15 and TRBJ2-5, is as follows: DAMVIQNPRYQVTQFGKPVTLSCSQTLNHNVMYWYQQKSSQAPKLLFHYYDKDFNNEADTPDNFQSRRPNTSFCFLDIRSPGLGDTAMYLCATSRGMTSGGEETQYFGPGTRLLVL.

The table lists this clone with a few counts. The gene calls are TRBV5-6 and TRBJ2-5, with a possible D match to TRBD2 (6 bases). Trimming took 0 bases from V and 9 from J, leaving 18 bases between them. CDR1 is SGHDT, CDR2 YYEEEE, per germline. There are 15 residues in the CDR3. CDR3 sequence reads: CASSLGSWGGSAQYF. CDR3 in DNA: TGTGCCAGCAGCTTGGGTTCTTGGGGAGGATCTGCCCAGTACTTC.

The genes are TRBV9 and TRBJ2-7, with a possible D match to TRBD2 (5 bases). TRBJ2-1 matches the DNA end more closely, so the J call is doubtful. The CDR3 runs 15 residues. Germline CDR1 SGDLS, CDR2 YYNGEE. The chain's CDR3 is CASTTGVGPYNEQFF. The CDR3 DNA follows: TGTGCCAGCACCACCGGGGTCGGGCCCTACAATGAGCAGTTCTTC.

This sequence joins TRBV5-6 and TRBJ1-5; TRBD1 matches at 9 bases. V lost 3 bases to trimming and J lost 3 bases; unmatched junction nucleotides: 7. The CDR3 consists of 16 residues. Germline CDR1 SGHDT, CDR2 YYEEEE. CDR3 sequence: CASSSWTGDFNQPQHF. The CDR3 DNA reads TGTGCCAGCAGCTCTTGGACAGGGGACTTCAATCAGCCCCAGCATTTT.

This clone appeared a few times. CDR3 in DNA: TGCGCCAGCAGCCTGGGACAGGGAGGTATGACCGGGGAGCTGTTTTTT. Protein sequence: CASSLGQGGMTGELFF. The V gene is TRBV5-1, the J gene TRBJ2-2; 9 bases agree with TRBD1. This CDR3 is built from 16 residues. Trimming took 4 bases from V and 5 from J; bases not matched to a gene: 9. Germline V CDR1 and CDR2: SGHRS, YFSETQ.

J is TRBJ1-1 and V is TRBV23-1; 8 bases line up with TRBD1. TRBV23-1 is placed among ORFs of uncertain function. After removal of 3 bases from V and 4 bases from J, the junction contained 10 bases not matched to a gene. This CDR3 has 16 amino acids. The CDR3 reads CASSHPIQGGGTEAFF. The CDR3 DNA reads as TGCGCCAGCAGTCACCCAATACAGGGGGGAGGCACTGAAGCTTTCTTT.

V usage is TRBV28 and J usage is TRBJ2-1, with 9 bases aligning to TRBD2. Unmatched junction bases numbered 6, after V lost 2 bases and J lost 7 bases. This CDR3 is 15 amino acids long. Germline assignment: CDR1 MDHEN and CDR2 SYDVKM. CDR3 in amino acids: CASSLQTSGSNEQFF. In nucleotides, the CDR3 is TGTGCCAGCAGTTTACAGACTAGCGGTTCTAATGAGCAGTTCTTC.

This chain uses TRBV27 with TRBJ1-2, with 7 bases aligning to TRBD1. This CDR3 is 13 amino acids long. V dropped 2 bases and J dropped 4; count of bases not matched to a gene: 1. CDR1 is MNHEY and CDR2 is SMNVEV in the germline V gene (reference sequence). The CDR3 bases are TGTGCCAGCAGTTTAGGGACAGCCTATGGCTACACCTTC. This gives the protein CASSLGTAYGYTF.

The chain uses TRBV2 and TRBJ1-1; 8 bases match TRBD1. Trimming at V came to 4 bases and at J to 4 bases, leaving 5 bases not matched to a gene. From germline, CDR1 is SNHLY and CDR2 FYNNEI. The CDR3 covers 14 residues. This CDR3 reads CASSGETGVTEAFF. CDR3 sequence (DNA): TGTGCCAGCAGTGGGGAGACAGGGGTCACTGAAGCTTTCTTT.

This clone was counted a single time. The CDR3 sequence: CASSPPYAGETQYF. The CDR3 nucleotides are TGTGCCAGCAGTCCTCCTTATGCCGGGGAGACCCAGTACTTC. The chain carries TRBV27 and TRBJ2-5; no firm D call. Germline V gene lookup returns CDR1 MNHEY and CDR2 SMNVEV (reference sequence). This CDR3 has 14 amino acids. V was shortened by 5 bases and J by 5 bases, with 15 bases between the two germline ends.

The V call is TRBV3-1 (or the pseudogene TRBV3-2), the J call TRBJ1-1, with TRBD1 matching over 7 bases. The CDR3 length is 15 residues. The germline CDR1 and CDR2 sequences are LGHDT and YNNKEL (reference sequence). V lost 0 bases and J lost 6; bases outside the gene matches: 7. This CDR3 reads CASSQDRRQGPEAFF. In nucleotides, the CDR3 is TGTGCCAGCAGCCAAGATAGGAGACAGGGCCCTGAAGCTTTCTTT.

The rearrangement uses TRBV6-5 and TRBJ2-7, with a tentative D call TRBD2 (7 bases). V lost 0 bases, J lost 4 bases, and 16 bases lay in between. Germline values: CDR1 MNHEY, CDR2 SVGAGI. The CDR3 has 16 amino acids. The CDR3 nucleotides read TGTGCCAGCAGTTACTCGCACGCGGGGGCGTTATACGAGCAGTACTTC. Translation: CASSYSHAGALYEQYF.

The genes are TRBV21-1 and TRBJ2-7; the table's D call, TRBD1, has no DNA check behind it. TRBV21-1 is termed a pseudogene. The CDR3 is 15 residues long. CDR3 bases: TGTGCCAGCAGGGGACAGCCTAAGGAGGTGTACGAGCAGTACTTC. This codes for CASRGQPKEVYEQYF.

The CDR3 DNA sequence: TGTGCCAGCAGTTACCAAGGACAGGGTAAGAATGAGCAGTTCTTC. Translation gives CASSYQGQGKNEQFF. The rearrangement links TRBV6-6 to TRBJ2-1, with TRBD1 matching over 8 bases. CDR3 length: 15 residues. With 2 bases clipped from V and 7 bases from J, the junction kept 7 bases outside the gene matches. Germline V lookup: CDR1 MNHNY, CDR2 SVGAGI (reference sequence).

The V gene is TRBV5-4, the J gene TRBJ2-1, with 11 bases that match TRBD2. Germline CDR1 SGHNT, CDR2 YYREEE (reference sequence). The CDR3 is 14 residues long. Trimming removed 3 bases from V and 10 bases from J; junction bases left unmatched: 6. The CDR3 spells CASSSYSGGEEQFF. Written as DNA, the CDR3 is TGTGCCAGCAGCTCTTATAGCGGGGGGGAGGAGCAGTTCTTC.

J is TRBJ1-2 and V is TRBV3-1 (or the pseudogene TRBV3-2); 7 nucleotides align to TRBD1. The junction had 7 bases not matched to a gene; V was cut back by 2 bases and J by 7 bases. CDR1 is LGHDT, CDR2 YNNKEL, per germline (reference sequence). The CDR3 is 14 amino acids. DNA for the CDR3: TGTGCCAGCAGCCAAAGAGACAGGGATCTTGGCTACACCTTC. The encoded protein is CASSQRDRDLGYTF.

This sequence joins TRBV10-1 and TRBJ2-7, with D possibly matching TRBD2 (5 bases). Trimming stripped 0 bases from V and 9 bases from J, with 39 bases between. This CDR3 comprises 22 residues. Germline CDR1 is WNHNN and CDR2 is SYGVQD (reference sequence). CDR3 bases: TGCGCCAGCAGTGAGTCGAATTCCTCCCCCGCGCCGAACCCGGACCGGGATTTTCGGCAGTACTTC. The encoded protein is CASSESNSSPAPNPDRDFRQYF.

The chain is built from TRBV27 and TRBJ1-6, with D possibly TRBD1 on 5 matching bases. The CDR3 has 16 residues. The V and J ends lost 4 bases and 3 bases respectively, with 13 bases between them. Germline values: CDR1 MNHEY, CDR2 SMNVEV (reference sequence). DNA of the CDR3: TGTGCCAGCAGTTCCAGGGCAGTAATCTATAATTCACCCCTCCACTTT. It encodes CASSSRAVIYNSPLHF.

This chain joins TRBV20-1 and TRBJ1-5; TRBD1 matches at 9 bases. The CDR3 length is 13 residues. J lost 6 bases, V lost 3 bases, and 3 bases had no gene match. Per germline, CDR1 DFQATT and CDR2 SNEGSKA (reference sequence). CDR3 region: CSASGDRAQPQHF. In nucleotides, the CDR3 is TGCAGTGCTAGTGGGGACAGGGCTCAGCCCCAGCATTTT.

The V gene is TRBV6-6, the J gene TRBJ2-1; D not resolved. Between the trimmed V and J ends, which lost 0 bases and 7 bases, there was a span of 7 bases. Germline CDR1 reads MNHNY; CDR2 reads SVGAGI (reference sequence). This CDR3 region has 13 residues. CDR3 protein: CASSYSRFNEQFF. In DNA form, the CDR3 reads TGTGCCAGCAGTTACTCCCGGTTTAATGAGCAGTTCTTC.

CDR3 loop: CASSQGGSAQQTQYF. CDR3 DNA sequence: TGTGCCAGCAGCCAAGGCGGGAGCGCACAGCAGACCCAGTACTTC. The chain links TRBV3-1 (or the pseudogene TRBV3-2) to TRBJ2-5, with 7 bases matching TRBD2. Germline V lookup: CDR1 LGHDT, CDR2 YNNKEL (reference sequence). The trim removed 1 base at V and 6 bases at J, leaving 8 bases unmatched. This CDR3 is 15 amino acids long.

This clone has more than one count but fewer than ten. V gene TRBV4-2 combines with J gene TRBJ2-7; TRBD2 aligns across 13 bases. Germline-derived CDR1 and CDR2 are LGHNA and YNFKEQ. V lost 0 bases to trimming and J lost 3 bases; unmatched junction nucleotides: 2. CDR3 length: 16 residues. The CDR3 nucleotides are TGTGCCAGCAGCCAAGATACTAGCGGGAGGGTCTACGAGCAGTACTTC. It encodes CASSQDTSGRVYEQYF.

This sequence joins TRBV4-2 and TRBJ1-4; TRBD1 matches at 11 bases. CDR1 and CDR2 from the germline V gene are LGHNA and YNFKEQ. This CDR3 contains 16 residues. Germline trimming cut 3 bases from V and 7 bases from J; bases unmatched to any gene: 7. The CDR3 loop is CASSQAPGQGGEKLFF. The CDR3 DNA reads TGTGCCAGCAGCCAGGCTCCGGGACAGGGGGGTGAAAAACTGTTTTTT.

This clone was seen at least ten times. The rearrangement links TRBV3-1 (or the pseudogene TRBV3-2) to TRBJ2-7; TRBD1 agrees at 9 bases. The CDR3 runs to 15 residues. Germline CDR1 and CDR2: LGHDT and YNNKEL (reference sequence). The V and J ends lost 2 bases and 3 bases, in that order; junction bases with no gene match: 5. The CDR3 region is CASSQTRDRVYEQYF. The CDR3, as DNA: TGTGCCAGCAGCCAAACCCGGGACAGGGTCTACGAGCAGTACTTC.